The entry below gives a single TCR beta chain sequence along with its context. Its antigen is not known. The sample comes from a study of shared clonotypes between healthy human individuals. Using immunoSEQ multiplex PCR, the repertoire was profiled, and TCRdb retains in-frame clones only, with some absent. Of 1.5 million to 2.5 million clones in the sample, roughly 95% are singletons; the top ten hold 1.2%. Naive-designated CD8 cells lacked CD45RO, were positively enriched for CCR7, and omitted terminally differentiated effector memory CD45RA+ cells. All participating donors were Caucasian adults from Nashville, Tennessee. Study results and limitations: There were few donors, and this limited the genetic and exposure-history diversity represented. Compared with memory subsets, naive subsets generally had larger estimated richness.

The origin of this receptor is a man aged 18 to 29 in good health. Material for sequencing was naive CD8+ T cells sorted from blood.

Here the CDR3 DNA reads TGTGCCAGCAGCCCGCCTATAAGCTACAATGAGCAGTTCTTC. It yields the protein CASSPPISYNEQFF. This chain links TRBV7-8 with TRBJ2-1; D remains ambiguous. Germline values: CDR1 SGHVS, CDR2 FQNEAQ. The CDR3 sequence is 14 residues long. Trimming took 5 bases from V and 3 from J, leaving 11 bases between them.